Below, 10 T cell receptor beta chains from the same sample are listed, as sequenced in a study of CD8 T cells in Susac syndrome (dated by TCRdb to the late 2010s). Library preparation was by the immunoSEQ multiplex PCR assay. RNA was extracted using the RNeasy kit, and roughly 0.5 to 1 microgram was reverse transcribed with random hexamers. The public sequencing data were trimmed at Q25 with fastp and processed into clonotypes with MiXCR by TCRdb, which kept only in-frame beta chains. Each CDR3 protein appears once, grouped with its most common genes and DNA. The sample yields some 180,000 distinct CDR3 sequences; roughly nine tenths were counted once. The ten biggest clones cover over 0.075% of the sample. Sequenced sample: CD4+ T cells from PBMCs. Source of these receptors: a human donor with Susac syndrome.

V and J are TRBV7-3 and TRBJ1-1; TRBD1 matches 9 bases. The trim removed 3 bases at V and 8 bases at J, leaving 16 bases unmatched. This CDR3 has 17 amino acids. Germline-derived CDR1 and CDR2 are SGHTA and FQGTGA. CDR3 region: CASSLTYPRQGVSEAFF. The DNA of the CDR3 is TGTGCCAGCAGCTTGACCTACCCAAGACAGGGGGTCTCAGAAGCTTTCTTT.

The DNA of the CDR3 is TGCAGCGTTGAAGTGGACTCCTCAGGGGGGACTGAAGCTTTCTTT. It codes for CSVEVDSSGGTEAFF. This chain links TRBV29-1 with TRBJ1-1; 7 nucleotides align to TRBD1. The CDR3 is 15 residues long. The V segment lost 1 base and the J segment 5 bases; nucleotides outside the gene matches: 10. Germline-derived CDR1 and CDR2 are SQVTM and ANQGSEA.

The chain joins TRBV28 to TRBJ2-7, with D unresolved. With 3 bases removed from V and 3 bases from J, the gap between germline ends came to 12 bases. Germline V lookup: CDR1 MDHEN, CDR2 SYDVKM. This CDR3 is built from 14 residues. CDR3 DNA: TGTGCCAGCAGTTTCTCCACCTTAGGCTACGAGCAGTACTTC. Translated: CASSFSTLGYEQYF.

The rearrangement links TRBV2 to TRBJ2-7; no reliable D call. V was shortened by 3 bases and J by 2 bases, with 11 bases between the two germline ends. CDR3 length equals 14 residues. The germline V gene has CDR1 SNHLY and CDR2 FYNNEI. CDR3 nucleotide sequence: TGTGCCAGCAGTGAGGCAAGATCTACCTACGAGCAGTACTTC. It codes for CASSEARSTYEQYF.

This chain connects TRBV5-1 to TRBJ2-1; D is tentatively TRBD1 or TRBD2 (5 bases each). The CDR3 runs to 15 residues. V gave up 5 bases and J gave up 6 bases, with 18 bases separating them. Germline CDR1 SGHRS, CDR2 YFSETQ. The CDR3 DNA is TGCGCCAGCAGTGAAGTTCAGGGAGCGTTCAATGAGCAGTTCTTC. It yields the protein CASSEVQGAFNEQFF.

This rearrangement joins TRBV11-1 to TRBJ2-3; no clear D gene. Germline V lookup: CDR1 SGHAT, CDR2 FQDESV (reference sequence). The ends were cut back, 0 bases at V and 1 base at J, with 11 bases in the middle. The CDR3 is made up of 16 amino acids. CDR3 sequence (DNA): TGTGCCAGCAGCTTAGCGCTCGCCCTGGGCACAGATACGCAGTATTTT. Amino acid sequence: CASSLALALGTDTQYF.

The chain carries TRBV4-1 and TRBJ2-2; the D call may be TRBD1 or TRBD2 (6 bases each). Germline CDR1 MGHRA, CDR2 YSYEKL. The CDR3 is made up of 17 amino acids. The germline V and J ends were trimmed by 0 bases and 4 bases, with 15 bases remaining between them. The CDR3 reads CASSQELGGRVTGELFF. In nucleotides, the CDR3 is TGCGCCAGCAGCCAAGAATTGGGGGGCCGTGTCACCGGGGAGCTGTTTTTT.

The CDR3: CAWSVSNWGRGTSYEQYF. CDR3 nucleotide sequence: TGTGCCTGGAGTGTTTCCAATTGGGGGCGGGGGACCTCCTACGAGCAGTACTTC. The J gene is TRBJ2-7, the V gene TRBV30; a weak D match, TRBD2 (7 bases). This CDR3 comprises 18 residues. The V end was cut by 0 bases, the J end by 0 bases, with 21 bases between. The germline gives CDR1 GTSNPN, CDR2 SVGIG (reference sequence).

The chain recombines TRBV29-1 with TRBJ1-1; TRBD1 is a possible D gene (5 bases). The CDR3 runs 11 residues. The germline CDR1 and CDR2 sequences are SQVTM and ANQGSEA. Trimming took off 6 bases at V and 6 bases at J, with 11 bases between the two ends. The CDR3 spells CSVQVFPEAFF. The CDR3 DNA reads as TGCAGCGTACAGGTTTTCCCTGAAGCTTTCTTT.

The chain couples TRBV6-5 to TRBJ2-1; maybe TRBD2 (5 bases). This CDR3 spans 13 amino acids. Trimming stripped 5 bases from V and 12 bases from J, with 17 bases between. The germline gives CDR1 MNHEY, CDR2 SVGAGI. CDR3 coding DNA: TGTGCCAGCAGTCGCCGGGAACTCGTGGGGCAGTTCTTC. The encoded protein is CASSRRELVGQFF.